A selection of T cell receptor beta chains follows, all from one sample in a study of early T cells in non-severe SARS-CoV-2 infection. TCRdb re-analysed the 5' RACE reads in MiXCR, keeping a single row per CDR3 protein. The data hold approximately 69,000 distinct CDR3 sequences, with around a tenth observed a single time. The material sequenced was whole blood. The receptors come from an adult who was a healthcare worker with PCR-confirmed SARS-CoV-2 infection or an uninfected control (not recorded which). Both conserved end residues are part of each CDR3. A D gene is named only where the DNA matches it firmly. The size of a clone is reported for some rows only, either as once, few or many, or as a class for expanded clones.

abundance,v_gene,d_gene,j_gene,CDR3nt,CDR3aa
NA,TRBV5-1,TRBD1,TRBJ2-5,TGCGCCAGCAGTCAAGGACAGGGCCAAGAGACCCAGTACTTC,CASSQGQGQETQYF
many,TRBV6-6,NA,TRBJ2-1,TGTGCCAGCAGTTACTCGGAAAGGGAGTTCTTC,CASSYSEREFF
many,TRBV4-1,NA,TRBJ1-4,TGCGCCAGCAGCCAAGAGGGGACACAAAATGAAAAACTGTTTTTT,CASSQEGTQNEKLFF
NA,TRBV9,NA,TRBJ1-1,TGTGCCAGCAGCCCAGAGCAGGGAGTGAACACTGAAGCTTTCTTT,CASSPEQGVNTEAFF
many,TRBV10-3,NA,TRBJ2-6,TGTGCCATAAGGAGGGAGAGTTCTGGGGCCAACGTCCTGACTTTC,CAIRRESSGANVLTF
many,TRBV6-6,TRBD1,TRBJ1-4,TGTGCCATCAAACAGGGGCAAGACGAAAAACTGTTTTTT,CAIKQGQDEKLFF
few,TRBV5-1,TRBD1,TRBJ1-1,TGCGCCAGCAGCTGGGACAGGGGACATCCTGGTACTGAAGCTTTCTTT,CASSWDRGHPGTEAFF
many,TRBV10-1,NA,TRBJ2-4,TGCGCCAGCAAGCCAAGAAGGAGAGCCAAAAACATTCAGTACTTC,CASKPRRRAKNIQYF
few,TRBV7-3,NA,TRBJ1-6,TGTGCCAGCAGCTTAACTCCGGGCGCGGCACCCCTCCACTTT,CASSLTPGAAPLHF
few,TRBV19,TRBD2,TRBJ2-2,TGTGCCAGTAGTAAGGGGGGACTAGCGGGGCTGAACACCGGGGAGCTGTTTTTT,CASSKGGLAGLNTGELFF
many,TRBV7-8,TRBD2,TRBJ2-5,TGTGCCAGCAGCTTAGATAGACTAGCAGAGACCCAGTACTTC,CASSLDRLAETQYF
once,TRBV9,TRBD1,TRBJ1-1,TGTGCCAGCAGCGTAGAGCCAGGGGGCGACACTGAAGCTTTCTTT,CASSVEPGGDTEAFF
once,TRBV12-3/TRBV12-4,NA,TRBJ1-2,TGTGCCAGCAGTGGACCTTCTGACTATGGCTACACCTTC,CASSGPSDYGYTF
many,TRBV4-2,TRBD1,TRBJ1-6,TGTGCCAGCAGCCAAGGACAGGGCGATTCACCCCTCCACTTT,CASSQGQGDSPLHF
many,TRBV29-1,NA,TRBJ2-2,TGCAGCGTTGCTCGCCCGAACACCGGGGAGCTGTTTTTT,CSVARPNTGELFF
many,TRBV6-6,NA,TRBJ1-4,TGTGCCAGCAGTCCCGGAGTAAATGAAAAACTGTTTTTT,CASSPGVNEKLFF
NA,TRBV19,TRBD1,TRBJ1-5,TGTGCCAGTACCCCCTCCGGGACAGTCCAGCAGCCCCAGCATTTT,CASTPSGTVQQPQHF
NA,TRBV20-1,NA,TRBJ2-3,TGCAGTGCTAGAGATGAAGACTACACAGATACGCAGTATTTT,CSARDEDYTDTQYF
few,TRBV5-1,NA,TRBJ1-2,TGCGCCAGCAGTCAATCCGGGACTCCCTACGGCTACACCTTC,CASSQSGTPYGYTF
many,TRBV27,NA,TRBJ2-2,TGTGCCAGCAGTTTGGAGGGGACCCTTAAGAACACCGGGGAGCTGTTTTTT,CASSLEGTLKNTGELFF
few,TRBV7-9,NA,TRBJ1-4,TGTGCCAGCAGTTACGGATTAGGGGCCCCTAGTGAAAAACTGTTTTTT,CASSYGLGAPSEKLFF
many,TRBV6-2/TRBV6-3,TRBD1,TRBJ1-1,TGTGCCAGCAGTTACGGAGGGACAGGGGGTGAAGCTTTCTTT,CASSYGGTGGEAFF
many,TRBV7-2,NA,TRBJ2-2,TGTGCCAGCAGCACCCAAGCTTTAGGGGAGCTGTTTTTT,CASSTQALGELFF
many,TRBV10-1,NA,TRBJ2-7,TGCGCCAGTGGACAGTACTACGAGCAGTACTTC,CASGQYYEQYF
few,TRBV11-2,NA,TRBJ2-1,TGTGCCAGCAGCTTTTCGCCGGGGGCCCCGCATGAGCAGTTCTTC,CASSFSPGAPHEQFF
NA,TRBV20-1,TRBD2,TRBJ2-1,TGCAGTGCGTTCCTCGGTGGGCGGGAGGGCCGCTATGAGCAGTTCTTC,CSAFLGGREGRYEQFF
few,TRBV11-2,NA,TRBJ1-2,TGTGCCAGCACCAACCGGGGGCCCTATGGCTACACCTTC,CASTNRGPYGYTF
NA,TRBV5-4,TRBD1,TRBJ1-2,TGTGCCAGCAGCCCTAGGACAGGGGGCGCTTATGGCTACACCTTC,CASSPRTGGAYGYTF
many,TRBV5-1,NA,TRBJ2-3,TGCGCCAGCAGCTCGGACCGAAGCACAGATACGCAGTATTTT,CASSSDRSTDTQYF
few,TRBV20-1,NA,TRBJ1-1,TGCAGTGCTCCCGGGACGGATTTGAACACTGAAGCTTTCTTT,CSAPGTDLNTEAFF
many,TRBV12-3/TRBV12-4,NA,TRBJ2-1,TGTGCCAGCAGCCCCGGGCTGAGCTCCTACAATGAGCAGTTCTTC,CASSPGLSSYNEQFF
NA,TRBV9,NA,TRBJ1-5,TGTGCCAGCAGTGCCCTTCAGCCCCAGCATTTT,CASSALQPQHF
many,TRBV20-1,NA,TRBJ1-2,TGCAGTGCTCCGGACTTAAAAAACTATGGCTACACCTTC,CSAPDLKNYGYTF
many,TRBV5-5,TRBD1,TRBJ1-5,TGTGCCAGCAGCCCGGCCGGGACAGTACCCCAGCATTTT,CASSPAGTVPQHF
NA,TRBV4-1,NA,TRBJ2-1,TGCGCCAGCAGCCAAGACGGGGATAGCTCCTACAATGAGCAGTTCTTC,CASSQDGDSSYNEQFF
many,TRBV11-2,NA,TRBJ2-1,TGTGCCAGCAGCCATCCGGGGAGTGAGCAGTTCTTC,CASSHPGSEQFF
many,TRBV5-1,NA,TRBJ2-1,TGCGCCAGCAGAGGTGCTAGAGATGAGCAGTTCTTC,CASRGARDEQFF